This entry lists 32 T cell receptor beta chains sequenced from one sample in a study of CD8 T cells in ankylosing spondylitis. Broader study findings: Roughly eight highly homologous variants formed a TCR beta motif that appeared characteristic of ankylosing spondylitis blood.

A single record per CDR3 protein comes from TCRdb applying MiXCR to the 5' RACE reads. The table lists fewer than 550,000 distinct CDR3 sequences, about 5% of them singletons. For these TCRs, the target antigens are not known. Sequencing used blood, either unsorted or a sorted T cell fraction (not recorded which). Source of these receptors: a male donor with ankylosing spondylitis.

The J gene is TRBJ2-7, the V gene TRBV6-5; no clear D. In germline, CDR1 is MNHEY, CDR2 SVGAGI. There are 16 residues in the CDR3. Trimming stripped 0 bases from V and 2 bases from J, with 14 bases between. The chain's CDR3 is CASSYSLEGGAYEQYF. The CDR3 nucleotides are TGTGCCAGCAGTTACTCGTTGGAAGGCGGCGCCTACGAGCAGTACTTC.

Many counts were recorded for this clonotype. The chain recombines TRBV5-1 with TRBJ2-3; D not resolved. Germline V gene lookup returns CDR1 SGHRS and CDR2 YFSETQ. This CDR3 has 14 amino acids. The V gene lost 2 bases and the J gene lost 5 bases, with 12 bases spanning the gap. The CDR3 bases are TGCGCCAGCAGCTTACGGACGGCCGGAGATACGCAGTATTTT. Amino acids: CASSLRTAGDTQYF.

This clonotype occurred many times. This chain uses TRBV20-1 with TRBJ1-1; no clear D. Germline V gene sequence: CDR1 DFQATT, CDR2 SNEGSKA (reference sequence). The length of the CDR3 is 14 residues. Trimming took 1 base from V and 1 from J, leaving 10 bases between them. CDR3: CSARVWGGNTEAFF. For the CDR3, the DNA is TGCAGTGCTAGAGTGTGGGGTGGGAACACTGAAGCTTTCTTT.

This clonotype was recorded a few times. The rearrangement joins TRBV4-3 to TRBJ2-3; the match to TRBD1 covers 10 bases. The CDR3 length is 14 residues. Per germline, CDR1 LGHNA and CDR2 YSLEER. The V gene end was trimmed by 8 bases and the J gene end by 3 bases; junction bases not matched to a gene: 5. In DNA form, the CDR3 reads TGCGCCAGCCGCGACAGGGGGCATACAGATACGCAGTATTTT. It translates to CASRDRGHTDTQYF.

This clonotype showed up many times. This sequence joins TRBV4-3 and TRBJ1-2; D is undetermined. V lost 3 bases, J lost 9 bases, and 17 bases lay in between. Germline CDR1 is LGHNA and CDR2 is YSLEER. The CDR3 is 14 amino acids. CDR3: CASSHTLGGERYTF. CDR3 nucleotides: TGCGCCAGCAGCCACACCCTTGGAGGCGAGCGCTACACCTTC.

This clonotype was seen ten or more times. The chain carries TRBV5-1 and TRBJ2-7; 7 bases line up with TRBD1. Germline V gene data show CDR1 as SGHRS and CDR2 as YFSETQ. The CDR3 consists of 13 residues. Trimming took 4 bases from V and 3 from J; bases not matched to a gene: 4. In DNA, the CDR3 is TGCGCCAGCAGCATCCGGGACAGCTACGAGCAGTACTTC. It translates to CASSIRDSYEQYF.

Ten or more counts support this clonotype. This sequence joins TRBV12-3 or TRBV12-4 and TRBJ1-2, with 10 bases matching TRBD1. The trim removed 6 bases at V and 6 bases at J, leaving 4 bases unmatched. This CDR3 comprises 13 residues. CDR3 nucleotides: TGTGCCAGCAGCCGAGACAGGGGGCATGGCTACACCTTC. Protein sequence: CASSRDRGHGYTF.

The gene calls are TRBV7-2 and TRBJ2-5; 10 bases match TRBD2. V dropped 3 bases and J dropped 1; count of bases not matched to a gene: 5. Germline V gene lookup returns CDR1 SGHTA and CDR2 FQGNSA. This CDR3 is built from 16 residues. The CDR3 sequence is CASSFQPSGGQETQYF. CDR3 DNA: TGTGCCAGCAGCTTCCAACCTAGCGGGGGCCAAGAGACCCAGTACTTC.

In this sample, this clonotype turned up many times. V usage is TRBV5-1 and J usage is TRBJ1-1; perhaps TRBD1 as D (5 bases). The CDR3 covers 15 residues. Trimming shortened V by 1 base and J by 4 bases, and 14 bases separated the two germline ends. Germline values: CDR1 SGHRS, CDR2 YFSETQ. CDR3 DNA: TGCGCCAGCAGCTTGTCAGTAGGGCAGGGCACTGAAGCTTTCTTT. This sequence encodes CASSLSVGQGTEAFF. Looking up the rest from reference TRBV5-1 and TRBJ1-1 gives the full variable domain: KAGVTQTPRYLIKTRGQQVTLSCSPISGHRSVSWYQQTPGQGLQFLFEYFSETQRNKGNFPGRFSGRQFSNSRSEMNVSTLELGDSALYLCASSLSVGQGTEAFFGQGTRLTVV.

This clonotype was seen more than once but under ten times. V gene TRBV4-3 combines with J gene TRBJ2-5; 10 bases are a match to TRBD1. CDR1 is LGHNA and CDR2 is YSLEER in the germline V gene. After removal of 4 bases from V and 5 bases from J, the junction contained 13 bases not matched to a gene. There are 17 residues in the CDR3. CDR3 in amino acids: CASSPGSGDRGLETQYF. The CDR3, as DNA: TGCGCCAGCAGCCCCGGAAGCGGGGACAGGGGCTTGGAGACCCAGTACTTC.

This clonotype came up a few times. The V call is TRBV27, the J call TRBJ2-7, with D hard to call. Trimming stripped 7 bases from V and 1 base from J, with 11 bases between. Germline CDR1 reads MNHEY; CDR2 reads SMNVEV (reference sequence). CDR3 length: 13 amino acids. In DNA, the CDR3 is TGTGCCAGCATTGGTGTGGGTTCCTACGAGCAGTACTTC. Its protein is CASIGVGSYEQYF.

This clonotype was seen many times. The chain joins TRBV10-3 to TRBJ1-1; TRBD1 might be the D (6 bases). Germline V gives CDR1 ENHRY, CDR2 SYGVKD. The CDR3 totals 14 residues. The V and J ends lost 6 bases and 0 bases respectively, with 11 bases between them. CDR3 protein: CAISPTGLNTEAFF. The DNA of the CDR3 is TGTGCCATCAGCCCGACAGGATTGAACACTGAAGCTTTCTTT.

This clonotype came up a few times. V and J are TRBV20-1 and TRBJ2-2; 8 nucleotides agree with TRBD1. The CDR3 runs to 15 residues. Germline V gives CDR1 DFQATT, CDR2 SNEGSKA (reference sequence). After removal of 3 bases from V and 0 bases from J, the junction contained 3 bases not matched to a gene. CDR3 DNA: TGCAGTGCTAGCGGACAGGGAACGAACACCGGGGAGCTGTTTTTT. Translated: CSASGQGTNTGELFF.

Turning to this clonotype: Compared with germline, one end of the junction differs, possibly owing to a read error. The genes are TRBV5-6 and TRBJ2-5, with D maybe TRBD1 (6 bases). The germline V gene encodes CDR1 SGHDT and CDR2 YYEEEE. This CDR3 spans 14 amino acids. The CDR3 protein is CAISPVGTRETQYF. The CDR3 DNA sequence: TGTGCCATCAGCCCCGTGGGGACACGGGAGACCCAGTACTTC.

This clonotype was observed a few times. The chain recombines TRBV29-1 with TRBJ2-1, with 8 nucleotides matching TRBD2. The CDR3 contains 15 residues. Germline-derived CDR1 and CDR2 are SQVTM and ANQGSEA. Trimming took 6 bases from V and 3 from J; bases not matched to a gene: 10. The CDR3 coding sequence is TGCAGCGTCCTCCCGACAAGCGGGAGCTACAATGAGCAGTTCTTC. Protein: CSVLPTSGSYNEQFF.

This clonotype was seen repeatedly, ten times or more. This chain connects TRBV7-9 to TRBJ1-1; D gene ambiguous. This CDR3 has 10 amino acids. V gave up 1 base and J gave up 11 bases, with 5 bases separating them. The V gene's germline CDR1 is SEHNR and CDR2 FQNEAQ (reference sequence). CDR3 DNA: TGTGCCAGCAGCTTAGTCTTCGCTTTCTTT. Translated: CASSLVFAFF.

This clonotype was observed many times. The rearrangement uses TRBV7-8 and TRBJ2-1, with D maybe TRBD1 (6 bases). Germline V gives CDR1 SGHVS, CDR2 FQNEAQ. The V gene lost 5 bases and the J gene lost 6 bases, with 14 bases spanning the gap. There are 14 residues in the CDR3. CDR3: CASSPIQGFNEQFF. As DNA, the CDR3 is TGTGCCAGCAGCCCCATCCAGGGGTTCAATGAGCAGTTCTTC.

This clonotype was counted at least ten times. The genes are TRBV5-1 and TRBJ2-1, with D possibly being TRBD1 (5 bases). Germline CDR1 SGHRS, CDR2 YFSETQ. This CDR3 region has 15 residues. Trimming stripped 0 bases from V and 7 bases from J, with 14 bases between. The chain's CDR3 is CASSLGPGMVNEQFF. The CDR3 region has the DNA TGCGCCAGCAGCTTGGGTCCAGGGATGGTAAATGAGCAGTTCTTC.

This clonotype was observed many times. DNA of the CDR3: TGCAGTGCTAGAGATAGACCCGGGACAGGGACTAACACCGGGGAGCTGTTTTTT. Protein: CSARDRPGTGTNTGELFF. This chain links TRBV20-1 with TRBJ2-2; 9 positions match TRBD1. Germline V CDR1 and CDR2: DFQATT, SNEGSKA (reference sequence). The CDR3 consists of 18 residues. Losses at the gene ends were 0 bases for V and 2 bases for J; bases not matched to a gene: 10.

This clonotype was detected ten times or more. The chain couples TRBV4-1 to TRBJ2-1; a possible D gene is TRBD2 (5 bases). V was trimmed by 1 base and J by 7 bases, leaving 17 bases between them. CDR1 is MGHRA, CDR2 YSYEKL, per germline. This CDR3 comprises 16 residues. As DNA, the CDR3 is TGCGCCAGCAGCCAAGTGGGTGGGAGCTTTGGTAATGAGCAGTTCTTC. This translates into CASSQVGGSFGNEQFF.

This clonotype has at least ten counts. The rearrangement joins TRBV28 to TRBJ2-7; 7 bases match TRBD2. V trimming: 2 bases; J trimming: 6 bases; junction bases outside the gene matches: 10. This CDR3 has 15 amino acids. CDR1 is MDHEN, CDR2 SYDVKM, per germline. The CDR3: CASSLNPGREGEQYF. The CDR3 bases are TGTGCCAGCAGTTTAAACCCCGGCAGGGAGGGCGAGCAGTACTTC.

This clonotype was recorded at least ten times. The chain employs TRBV20-1 and TRBJ1-1; no definite D call. V shed 5 bases and J shed 0 bases, with 10 bases lying between them. The germline V gene has CDR1 DFQATT and CDR2 SNEGSKA (reference sequence). The CDR3 is 13 residues long. The CDR3 protein is CSAPSRLNTEAFF. The CDR3 DNA reads TGCAGTGCTCCAAGCCGGCTGAACACTGAAGCTTTCTTT.

The chain links TRBV7-2 to TRBJ1-2; TRBD1 matches 9 bases. CDR1 SGHTA and CDR2 FQGNSA come from the germline V gene. V was pared by 7 bases and J by 6 bases, with 9 bases of the junction left unmatched. This CDR3 contains 14 residues. This chain's CDR3 is CASTMSGTGNGYTF. CDR3 nucleotides: TGTGCCAGCACCATGTCCGGGACAGGGAATGGCTACACCTTC.

The chain links TRBV24-1 to TRBJ2-5, with a possible D match to TRBD2 (6 bases). The CDR3 has 14 residues. Germline lookup yields CDR1 KGHDR and CDR2 SFDVKD. V was cut by 3 bases and J by 4 bases, with 11 bases left in between. The DNA for the CDR3 is TGTGCCACCAGTGATCGGGGGACTTCAGAGACCCAGTACTTC. Translation gives CATSDRGTSETQYF.

Ten or more counts support this clonotype. The rearrangement joins TRBV28 to TRBJ2-7; 10 bases map to TRBD2. The V and J ends lost 3 bases and 2 bases, in that order; junction bases with no gene match: 4. CDR1 is MDHEN and CDR2 is SYDVKM in the germline V gene. This CDR3 has 15 amino acids. The DNA for the CDR3 is TGTGCCAGCAGTTTCCGACTAGCGGGTGCCTACGAGCAGTACTTC. Translating it yields CASSFRLAGAYEQYF.

This clonotype appeared many times. The chain carries TRBV7-8 and TRBJ2-3; possibly TRBD2 for D (5 bases). V dropped 5 bases and J dropped 6 bases, with 24 bases sitting between them. Germline lookup yields CDR1 SGHVS and CDR2 FQNEAQ. The CDR3 sequence is 17 residues long. The CDR3 DNA is TGTGCCAGCAGCCCGTGGACTTCTCCCCTATCGCCGGATACGCAGTATTTT. Its translation is CASSPWTSPLSPDTQYF.

This clonotype was recorded many times. The V and J genes are TRBV5-1 and TRBJ2-2; no firm D call. Trimming shortened V by 1 base and J by 1 base, and 11 bases separated the two germline ends. This CDR3 has 16 residues. CDR1 SGHRS and CDR2 YFSETQ come from the germline V gene. For the CDR3, the DNA is TGCGCCAGCAGCTTGATCGGCAGCCAGAACACCGGGGAGCTGTTTTTT. It translates to CASSLIGSQNTGELFF.

This clonotype was picked up a small number of times. The chain is built from TRBV20-1 and TRBJ2-5; 10 bases align to TRBD2. The CDR3 totals 15 residues. The junction had 8 bases not matched to a gene; V was cut back by 0 bases and J by 7 bases. Germline V gives CDR1 DFQATT, CDR2 SNEGSKA (reference sequence). CDR3 protein: CSARESGGVFWTQYF. The CDR3 DNA sequence: TGCAGTGCTAGAGAGAGCGGGGGGGTATTCTGGACCCAGTACTTC.

This clonotype showed up many times. The chain is built from TRBV6-5 and TRBJ2-5; D may be TRBD1 (6 bases). V was pared by 2 bases and J by 2 bases, with 9 bases between. The CDR3 consists of 14 residues. Germline V gene data show CDR1 as MNHEY and CDR2 as SVGAGI. The CDR3 DNA reads TGTGCCAGCAGTTACACAGGGATTCAAGAGACCCAGTACTTC. Its protein product is CASSYTGIQETQYF.

This clonotype was detected many times. CDR3 in amino acids: CASSLSGHLGETQYF. Here the CDR3 DNA reads TGTGCCAGCAGCCTTTCCGGACACTTGGGGGAGACCCAGTACTTC. This chain connects TRBV7-9 to TRBJ2-5, with a tentative D call TRBD1 (5 bases). Germline values: CDR1 SEHNR, CDR2 FQNEAQ (reference sequence). This CDR3 is 15 amino acids long. V was cut by 5 bases and J by 5 bases, with 18 bases left in between.

This clonotype was seen ten or more times. The rearrangement uses TRBV7-2 and TRBJ1-3; TRBD1 might be the D (5 bases). CDR1 is SGHTA and CDR2 is FQGNSA in the germline V gene. The V end was cut by 2 bases, the J end by 7 bases, with 9 bases between. This CDR3 has 13 amino acids. The CDR3 nucleotides are TGTGCCAGCAGCTTAAACGGGGGGAACACCATATATTTT. The encoded protein is CASSLNGGNTIYF.

This clonotype came up many times. The J gene is TRBJ1-1, the V gene TRBV4-2; possibly TRBD1 for D (5 bases). V dropped 2 bases and J dropped 5 bases, with 12 bases sitting between them. This CDR3 has 14 amino acids. Germline-derived CDR1 and CDR2 are LGHNA and YNFKEQ. For the CDR3, the DNA is TGTGCCAGCAGCCAACAGGGAGGGGTAACTGAAGCTTTCTTT. Encoded protein: CASSQQGGVTEAFF.